The clone carrying this T cell receptor beta chain appeared a single time. The CDR3 sequence is 15 residues long. V shed 6 bases and J shed 4 bases, with 16 bases lying between them. Germline CDR1 is MNHEY and CDR2 is SVGAGI. This sample is part of a study of T cell changes during pregnancy in multiple sclerosis. Data came from immunoSEQ multiplex PCR; TCRdb stores just in-frame clones and leaves some out. The sample gives tens of thousands of clones, approximately 90% of which show up once; about 10% is in the top ten. The chain links TRBV6-5 to TRBJ2-1; maybe TRBD2 (6 bases). The material was CD8+ T cells from peripheral blood mononuclear cells, obtained in the third trimester of pregnancy. The TCR comes from a female donor with multiple sclerosis, enrolled in a pregnancy study. The CDR3: CASSPRLGAYNEQFF. The CDR3 DNA reads TGTGCCAGCAGCCCGAGACTAGGGGCTTACAATGAGCAGTTCTTC.